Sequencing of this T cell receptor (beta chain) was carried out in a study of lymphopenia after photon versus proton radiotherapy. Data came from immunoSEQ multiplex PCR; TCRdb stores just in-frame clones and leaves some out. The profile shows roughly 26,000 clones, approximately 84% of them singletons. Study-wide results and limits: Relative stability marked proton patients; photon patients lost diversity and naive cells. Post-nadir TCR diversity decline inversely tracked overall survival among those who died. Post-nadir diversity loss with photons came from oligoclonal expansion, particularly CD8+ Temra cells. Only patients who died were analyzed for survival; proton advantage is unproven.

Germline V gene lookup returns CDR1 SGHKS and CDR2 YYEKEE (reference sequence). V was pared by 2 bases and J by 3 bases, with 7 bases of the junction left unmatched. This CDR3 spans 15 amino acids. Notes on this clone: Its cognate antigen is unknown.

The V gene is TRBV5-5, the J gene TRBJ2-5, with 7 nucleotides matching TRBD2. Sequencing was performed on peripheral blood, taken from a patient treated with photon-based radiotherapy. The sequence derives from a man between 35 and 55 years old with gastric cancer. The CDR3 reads CASSFERGGEETQYF. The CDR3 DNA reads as TGTGCCAGCAGCTTCGAACGGGGAGGGGAAGAGACCCAGTACTTC.